This paragraph reports one T cell receptor (beta chain). What it binds is unknown. The junction and the germline gene differ at one end; a read error may be behind it. The data were taken from a study of blood T cells in healthy people across ages. At the level of the study: For every two T cells, template switching captured about one barcoded beta molecule. Study-wide results and limits: Total diversity from one million sequenced T cells was likely underestimated. Donors of long life had a larger count of naive CD4+ cells and greater diversity than aged donors.

Per the germline V gene, CDR1 is LGHNA and CDR2 is YNFKEQ. The CDR3 covers 18 residues. The donors, healthy Caucasians from Russia, were aged 6 to 90. A second about 6 to 12 cycle PCR used barcoded and J-beta primers. MiXCR, applied by TCRdb to the 5' RACE reads, yields one record per CDR3 protein. The sample has 580,000 or so distinct CDR3 sequences, around 48% seen once. The chain has TRBV4-2 and TRBJ2-7, with 9 bases aligning to TRBD2. Input material: blood. The receptor comes from a man older than 75 in good health. The CDR3 spells CASGQRTSALRGSYEQYF. For the CDR3, the DNA is TGTGCCAGCGGCCAGCGGACTAGCGCCCTAAGAGGCTCCTACGAGCAGTACTTC.